Listed below are T cell receptor beta chains from one sample, sequenced in a study of blood T cell repertoires in COVID-19. Only in-frame clones appear in the TCRdb table, and some are missing; sequencing was by immunoSEQ multiplex PCR. Of 200,000 to 300,000 clones in the sample, around 90% were seen once. Sequenced material: PBMCs or T cells enriched from blood (not recorded which). Receptors originate from a woman under 40 with acute COVID-19. Each CDR3 is given with its conserved first and last residue. A D gene is named only where the DNA matches it firmly. Expanded clones are given a class, and other clones once, few, many or no size at all.

v_call,cdr3_length,clone_size,j_call,d_call,cdr3_nt,cdr3_aa
TRBV15,17,few,TRBJ1-3,TRBD1,TGTGCCACCAGTAGAGGTGGGGCCGGGACAGGGGGAAACACCATATATTTT,CATSRGGAGTGGNTIYF
TRBV7-9,15,NA,TRBJ2-5,TRBD2,TGTGCCAGCAGCCCATCCTCTAGCGGCCAAGAGACCCAGTACTTC,CASSPSSSGQETQYF
TRBV10-3,15,NA,TRBJ2-3,NA,TGTGCCATCAGCTCCCTTAGCGGAAGCACAGATACGCAGTATTTT,CAISSLSGSTDTQYF
TRBV6-5,14,NA,TRBJ1-2,NA,TGTGCCAGCAGTACCGCTTCGGGGGGCCATGGCTACACCTTC,CASSTASGGHGYTF
TRBV5-1,19,NA,TRBJ1-3,NA,TGCGCCAGCAGCAACAGACTGGACAACAGTTTAGGGGCTGGAAACACCATATATTTT,CASSNRLDNSLGAGNTIYF
TRBV4-2,14,NA,TRBJ1-4,NA,TGTGCCAGCAGACAGGTATCTCCTAATGAAAAACTGTTTTTT,CASRQVSPNEKLFF
TRBV6-5,16,NA,TRBJ1-2,TRBD1,TGTGCCAGCAGTTTTGGGACAGGAGTACTTAACTATGGCTACACCTTC,CASSFGTGVLNYGYTF
TRBV19,14,NA,TRBJ1-4,NA,TGTGCCAGTAGTATCATAGGGGTACAGGAAAAACTGTTTTTT,CASSIIGVQEKLFF
TRBV12-3/TRBV12-4,13,NA,TRBJ2-1,NA,TGTGCCAGCAGTTTATCAGACTACAATGAGCAGTTCTTC,CASSLSDYNEQFF
TRBV27,15,few,TRBJ1-3,NA,TGTGCCAGCATGGGTATGGGGGGGTCTGGAAACACCATATATTTT,CASMGMGGSGNTIYF
TRBV5-1,15,NA,TRBJ2-1,TRBD2,TGCGCCAGCAGCTTGGGGACTAGCGAAAACAATGAGCAGTTCTTC,CASSLGTSENNEQFF
TRBV27,18,NA,TRBJ1-2,NA,TGTGCCAGCAGAGCTTCCCAAGCGGAAAACCTTAGGGACTATGGCTACACCTTC,CASRASQAENLRDYGYTF
TRBV25-1,13,NA,TRBJ1-1,NA,TGTGCCAGCAGTGAAAACGAAGCGGGAGAAGCTTTCTTT,CASSENEAGEAFF
TRBV27,14,NA,TRBJ1-5,NA,TGTGCCAGCAGTTTTGGCCTTAGCAATCAGCCCCAGCATTTT,CASSFGLSNQPQHF
TRBV10-3,13,NA,TRBJ1-1,NA,TGTGCCATCACTACAGGGAGAAACACTGAAGCTTTCTTT,CAITTGRNTEAFF
TRBV25-1,13,NA,TRBJ1-5,NA,TGTGCCAGTTCTTCAGGGTCCTTGCAGCCCCAGCATTTT,CASSSGSLQPQHF
TRBV15,14,NA,TRBJ1-1,NA,TGTGCCACCAGCAGAGTAAGCACCAACACTGAAGCTTTCTTT,CATSRVSTNTEAFF
TRBV3-1/TRBV3-2,18,NA,TRBJ2-2,TRBD1,TGTGCCAGCAGCCAAAAGAGCTTGGTCAGGGGGCCGGGCGGGGAGCTGTTTTTT,CASSQKSLVRGPGGELFF
TRBV5-1,15,NA,TRBJ2-7,TRBD1,TGCGCCAGCTCTGGTGGGACAGGGGGAAACTACGAGCAGTACTTC,CASSGGTGGNYEQYF
TRBV7-9,11,NA,TRBJ2-5,NA,TGTGCCAGCAGCTTCGGAGAGACCCAGTACTTC,CASSFGETQYF
TRBV11-2,17,NA,TRBJ1-3,TRBD1,TGTGCCAGCAGCGCCCTAAGGACAGGACCCTCTGGAAACACCATATATTTT,CASSALRTGPSGNTIYF
TRBV4-3,19,NA,TRBJ2-7,NA,TGCGCCAGCAGCCAAGATATCCCCAGGAGGGGGCGAGTCCCCTACGAGCAGTACTTC,CASSQDIPRRGRVPYEQYF
TRBV5-5,17,NA,TRBJ1-5,NA,TGTGCCAGCAGCTGGGTAGGGGCAGACCCCCTCAATCAGCCCCAGCATTTT,CASSWVGADPLNQPQHF
TRBV10-3,14,once,TRBJ2-3,TRBD1,TGTGCCTCGAGAGGGGACAGAGGTACAGATACGCAGTATTTT,CASRGDRGTDTQYF
TRBV5-5,14,NA,TRBJ1-4,NA,TGTGCCAGCAGCCCCGGTACAGCTAATGAAAAACTGTTTTTT,CASSPGTANEKLFF
TRBV2,15,NA,TRBJ1-3,NA,TGTGCCAGCAGTGAAGCAAGGACTTCTGGAAACACCATATATTTT,CASSEARTSGNTIYF
TRBV7-8,17,NA,TRBJ1-5,TRBD1,TGTGCCAGCAGCTTATATTACAGGGGGCGAGACAATCAGCCCCAGCATTTT,CASSLYYRGRDNQPQHF